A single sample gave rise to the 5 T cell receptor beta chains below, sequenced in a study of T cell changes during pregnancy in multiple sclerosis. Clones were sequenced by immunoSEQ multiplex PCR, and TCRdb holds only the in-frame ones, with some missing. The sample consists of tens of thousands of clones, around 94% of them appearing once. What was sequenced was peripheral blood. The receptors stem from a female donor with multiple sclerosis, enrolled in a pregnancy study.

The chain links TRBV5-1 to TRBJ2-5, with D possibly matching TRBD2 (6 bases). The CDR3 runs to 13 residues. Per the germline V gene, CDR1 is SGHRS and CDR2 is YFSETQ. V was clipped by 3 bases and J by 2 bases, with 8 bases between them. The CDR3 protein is CASSWRAQETQYF. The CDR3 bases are TGCGCCAGCAGCTGGAGGGCACAAGAGACCCAGTACTTC.

The CDR3 DNA follows: TGTGCCAGCAGCTTTTTTGACCAGGGGGTTCAAGAGACCCAGTACTTC. Amino acids: CASSFFDQGVQETQYF. The chain carries TRBV5-6 and TRBJ2-5; 7 nucleotides align to TRBD1. Germline lookup yields CDR1 SGHDT and CDR2 YYEEEE. V shed 2 bases and J 2 bases; nucleotides not matched to a gene: 9. The CDR3 contains 16 residues.

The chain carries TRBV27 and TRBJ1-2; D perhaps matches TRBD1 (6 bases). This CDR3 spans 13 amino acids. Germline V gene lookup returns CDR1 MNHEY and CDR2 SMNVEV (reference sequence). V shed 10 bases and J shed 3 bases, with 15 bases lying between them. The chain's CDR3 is CATAAGADYGYTF. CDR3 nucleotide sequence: TGTGCCACAGCGGCGGGGGCGGACTATGGCTACACCTTC.

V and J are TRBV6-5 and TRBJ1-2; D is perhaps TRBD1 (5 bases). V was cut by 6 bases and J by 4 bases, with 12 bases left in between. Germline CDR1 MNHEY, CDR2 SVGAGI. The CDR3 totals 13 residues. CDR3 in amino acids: CASRFRVAYGYTF. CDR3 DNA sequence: TGTGCCAGCAGGTTCAGGGTAGCCTATGGCTACACCTTC.

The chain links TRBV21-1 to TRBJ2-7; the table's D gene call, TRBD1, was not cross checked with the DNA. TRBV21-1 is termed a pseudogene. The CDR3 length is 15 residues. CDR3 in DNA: TGTGCCAGCAGCACCCGGGACAAGGTCCCCTACGAGCAGTACTTC. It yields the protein CASSTRDKVPYEQYF.